The present T cell receptor beta chain was sequenced within a study of T cells after somatic rescue of genetic block. The protocol was immunoSEQ multiplex PCR, while the TCRdb copy is restricted to in-frame clones and leaves out a portion. The sample carries roughly 120,000 clones, around nine tenths recorded once. Germline CDR1 is LGHNA and CDR2 is YSLEER. This CDR3 has 16 amino acids. The receptor was derived from a woman aged 18-29 years. The gene calls are TRBV4-3 and TRBJ2-5; TRBD2 aligns across 9 bases. TRBJ2-7 matches the DNA end more closely, so the J call is doubtful. Sample: peripheral blood mononuclear cells (PBMCs). The DNA for the CDR3 is TGCGCCAGCAGCCAAGAAGCTAGCGGGATAACCTACGAGCAGTACTTC. This gives the protein CASSQEASGITYEQYF.